This note documents a single TCR beta chain sequence. The data were obtained in a study of Graves' ophthalmopathy and Graves' hyperthyroidism. RNA transcripts yielded amplified TCR beta CDR3 regions. HTBI-primed RT-PCR formed the first round, and a multiplex PCR formed the second. TCRdb reprocessed the multiplex PCR reads via MiXCR and lists one record per CDR3 protein. This sample carries over a million distinct CDR3 sequences, 35% to 45% of them seen once, and the ten largest clones take around 10%. The specimen sequenced was peripheral blood or thyroid tissue (not recorded which). The source of this sequence is an adult man with Graves' hyperthyroidism.

CDR3 in DNA: TGTGCCAGCAGAACTATGGGCGGATCTAATGAAAAACTGTTTTTT. Its protein is CASRTMGGSNEKLFF. V gene TRBV7-2 combines with J gene TRBJ1-4, with D unresolved. Trimming removed 6 bases at V and 3 bases at J, with 14 bases between. CDR1 SGHTA and CDR2 FQGNSA come from the germline V gene. The CDR3 has 15 residues.